A single sample gave rise to the 26 T cell receptor beta chains below, sequenced in a study of control samples from healthy donors and cancer patients. Produced via immunoSEQ multiplex PCR; TCRdb's table is partial and in-frame only. The data contain 57,000 or so clones, 94% of them singletons. Sequenced material: blood. Every receptor here comes from a young man in good health.

CDR3 sequence (DNA): TGTGCCTGGAGTGTACCGGGGTCGGGGAACGAGCAGTACTTC. This encodes CAWSVPGSGNEQYF. V and J are TRBV30 and TRBJ2-7, with a possible D match to TRBD2 (5 bases). Deletions cut 0 bases from V and 5 bases from J, with 14 bases between. CDR1 and CDR2 (germline): GTSNPN, SVGIG (reference sequence). This CDR3 comprises 14 residues.

This clone was counted once. The chain has TRBV27 and TRBJ1-6; 7 bases are a match to TRBD1. Trimming cost V 3 bases and J 9 bases; bases outside gene matches: 5. This CDR3 contains 14 residues. Germline V gene lookup returns CDR1 MNHEY and CDR2 SMNVEV (reference sequence). As DNA, the CDR3 is TGTGCCAGCAGTTTGGACAGGACGCGTTCACCCCTCCACTTT. It yields the protein CASSLDRTRSPLHF.

The chain is built from TRBV10-2 and TRBJ1-5; 7 positions agree with TRBD1. The V and J ends lost 6 bases and 6 bases, in that order; junction bases with no gene match: 5. The CDR3 covers 13 residues. Per the germline V gene, CDR1 is WSHSY and CDR2 is SAAADI. CDR3 DNA sequence: TGCGCCAGCAGCGACAGGGTTGTTCAGCCCCAGCATTTT. Protein product: CASSDRVVQPQHF.

J is TRBJ2-2 and V is TRBV7-9; 7 positions match TRBD1. Germline CDR1 is SEHNR and CDR2 is FQNEAQ (reference sequence). CDR3 length: 13 residues. V was pared by 11 bases and J by 6 bases, with 9 bases of the junction left unmatched. CDR3: CARRQGGAGELFF. CDR3 nucleotides: TGTGCCCGAAGACAGGGTGGCGCCGGGGAGCTGTTTTTT.

The chain carries TRBV28 and TRBJ1-3; 10 nucleotides match TRBD1. V was pared by 5 bases and J by 4 bases, with 5 bases of the junction left unmatched. The V gene's germline CDR1 is MDHEN and CDR2 SYDVKM. The CDR3 is 15 amino acids. This chain's CDR3 is CASSLPDRGGNTIYF. CDR3 DNA sequence: TGTGCCAGCAGTCTACCGGACAGGGGGGGAAACACCATATATTTT. The full variable domain, its missing parts supplied by reference TRBV28 and TRBJ1-3, is DVKVTQSSRYLVKRTGEKVFLECVQDMDHENMFWYRQDPGLGLRLIYFSYDVKMKEKGDIPEGYSVSREKKERFSLILESASTNQTSMYLCASSLPDRGGNTIYFGEGSWLTVV.

This clone appeared a few times. The chain couples TRBV15 to TRBJ1-4, with D possibly matching TRBD1 (5 bases). The germline CDR1 and CDR2 sequences are LNHNV and YYDKDF (reference sequence). The CDR3 runs 15 residues. V was clipped by 0 bases and J by 9 bases, with 14 bases between them. DNA of the CDR3: TGTGCCACCAGCAGAGAACCGGGGCGGGCTCAAAAACTGTTTTTT. It translates to CATSREPGRAQKLFF.

The J gene is TRBJ1-1, the V gene TRBV18, with a weak D call TRBD1 (5 bases). The CDR3 length is 15 residues. V shed 1 base and J shed 4 bases, with 13 bases lying between them. CDR1 is KGHSH and CDR2 is LQKENI in the germline V gene. The CDR3: CASSPQSPGGTEAFF. The CDR3 DNA is TGTGCCAGCTCACCACAATCCCCGGGGGGCACTGAAGCTTTCTTT.

The chain links TRBV28 to TRBJ1-3; tentatively, D is TRBD1 (6 bases). This CDR3 comprises 14 residues. V lost 9 bases, J lost 4 bases, and 16 bases lay in between. Germline V gene data show CDR1 as MDHEN and CDR2 as SYDVKM. This CDR3 reads CASSRGGTGNTIYF. The CDR3 bases are TGTGCCAGTAGTCGAGGGGGAACGGGAAACACCATATATTTT.

The chain has TRBV7-2 and TRBJ2-7, with D unclear. The V and J ends lost 1 base and 4 bases respectively, with 11 bases between them. The CDR3 contains 14 residues. Looked up from germline, CDR1 is SGHTA and CDR2 is FQGNSA. As DNA, the CDR3 is TGTGCCAGCAGCTTAGGGGCAATGGAATACGAGCAGTACTTC. It codes for CASSLGAMEYEQYF.

The chain combines TRBV27 with TRBJ1-4, with 8 nucleotides matching TRBD1. Germline V gene data show CDR1 as MNHEY and CDR2 as SMNVEV (reference sequence). CDR3 size: 20 residues. The V segment lost 4 bases and the J segment 8 bases; nucleotides outside the gene matches: 24. The CDR3 loop is CASSSTPSRQGRRTGEKLFF. The CDR3 DNA reads TGTGCCAGCAGTTCGACTCCCTCCAGACAGGGGAGGCGCACCGGGGAAAAACTGTTTTTT. Full variable domain (rest looked up from reference TRBV27 and TRBJ1-4): EAQVTQNPRYLITVTGKKLTVTCSQNMNHEYMSWYRQDPGLGLRQIYYSMNVEVTDKGDVPEGYKVSRKEKRNFPLILESPSPNQTSLYFCASSSTPSRQGRRTGEKLFFGSGTQLSVL.

This CDR3 is CASSVAGLNQPQHF. DNA of the CDR3: TGTGCCAGCAGCGTAGCAGGGTTGAATCAGCCCCAGCATTTT. The chain combines TRBV9 with TRBJ1-5; TRBD1 might be the D (5 bases). The CDR3 loop spans 14 amino acids. Per the germline V gene, CDR1 is SGDLS and CDR2 is YYNGEE. Trimming took 0 bases from V and 4 from J, leaving 8 bases between them.

Remarks on this clone: One end of the junction is discordant with germline, which a read error may explain. The chain carries TRBV7-7 and TRBJ1-3; D ambiguous. CDR3 length: 17 residues. Germline V CDR1 and CDR2: SSHAT, FNYEAQ (reference sequence). In nucleotides, the CDR3 is TGTGCTAGCAGCTCCTCGTTGGGGTCCCACTCTGGAAACACCATATATTTT. Its protein product is CASSSSLGSHSGNTIYF.

The genes are TRBV19 and TRBJ1-5; a possible D gene is TRBD1 (5 bases). The CDR3 sequence is 14 residues long. V was shortened by 7 bases and J by 2 bases, with 12 bases between the two germline ends. Germline V gives CDR1 LNHDA, CDR2 SQIVND (reference sequence). The CDR3 region is CASNPMGGNQPQHF. CDR3 DNA: TGTGCCAGTAACCCAATGGGGGGCAATCAGCCCCAGCATTTT.

V and J are TRBV27 and TRBJ2-2; D may be TRBD2 (5 bases). Per germline, CDR1 MNHEY and CDR2 SMNVEV (reference sequence). The CDR3 is 12 residues long. Trimming removed 3 bases at V and 9 bases at J, with 8 bases between. CDR3: CASSFGGWELFF. The CDR3 nucleotides are TGTGCCAGCAGTTTTGGAGGCTGGGAGCTGTTTTTT.

The chain carries TRBV2 and TRBJ2-7; 7 bases match TRBD1. The V gene's germline CDR1 is SNHLY and CDR2 FYNNEI. J lost 0 bases, V lost 6 bases, and 5 bases had no gene match. The CDR3 length is 14 residues. CDR3 region: CASRADRSSYEQYF. For the CDR3, the DNA is TGTGCCAGCAGAGCGGACAGGAGCTCCTACGAGCAGTACTTC.

This clone was seen only a few times. CDR3 residues: CASSQNGAGGIYNEQFF. The CDR3 DNA sequence: TGTGCCAGCAGCCAGAACGGAGCGGGAGGTATCTACAATGAGCAGTTCTTC. V and J are TRBV25-1 and TRBJ2-1, with 9 bases that match TRBD2. V was pared by 6 bases and J by 3 bases, with 12 bases of the junction left unmatched. The CDR3 is 17 amino acids. The V gene's germline CDR1 is MGHDK and CDR2 SYGVNS. The full variable domain, rest sourced from reference TRBV25-1 and TRBJ2-1, is EADIYQTPRYLVIGTGKKITLECSQTMGHDKMYWYQQDPGMELHLIHYSYGVNSTEKGDLSSESTVSRIRTEHFPLTLESARPSHTSQYLCASSQNGAGGIYNEQFFGPGTRLTVL.

The chain is built from TRBV4-1 and TRBJ2-2; 13 bases align to TRBD2. Unmatched junction bases numbered 9, after V lost 4 bases and J lost 1 base. Germline V gives CDR1 MGHRA, CDR2 YSYEKL. The CDR3 runs to 19 residues. The CDR3 DNA follows: TGCGCCAGCAGCCTCCTTGGACTAGCGGGGGCTTTGAACACCGGGGAGCTGTTTTTT. Translated, it gives CASSLLGLAGALNTGELFF.

This clone has only one observation. V usage is TRBV27 and J usage is TRBJ2-7; D may be TRBD1 (6 bases). V was clipped by 6 bases and J by 4 bases, with 19 bases between them. CDR3 length equals 15 residues. CDR1 MNHEY and CDR2 SMNVEV come from the germline V gene (reference sequence). The CDR3 coding sequence is TGTGCCAGCAGACCCCACAGGGTATCTACGTACGAGCAGTACTTC. It is translated as CASRPHRVSTYEQYF.

The chain combines TRBV28 with TRBJ2-1, with D unresolved. Germline CDR1 MDHEN, CDR2 SYDVKM. V shed 3 bases and J shed 10 bases, with 4 bases lying between them. The CDR3 covers 10 residues. CDR3 in amino acids: CASSLGEQFF. DNA for the CDR3: TGTGCCAGCAGTTTGGGGGAGCAGTTCTTC. Full variable domain (remainder filled in from reference TRBV28 and TRBJ2-1): DVKVTQSSRYLVKRTGEKVFLECVQDMDHENMFWYRQDPGLGLRLIYFSYDVKMKEKGDIPEGYSVSREKKERFSLILESASTNQTSMYLCASSLGEQFFGPGTRLTVL.

The chain has TRBV28 and TRBJ2-7, with D hard to call. The CDR3 totals 11 residues. The V gene's germline CDR1 is MDHEN and CDR2 SYDVKM. V lost 4 bases and J lost 6, with 7 bases in between. This CDR3 is CASSYGSEQYF. CDR3 DNA sequence: TGTGCCAGCAGTTACGGGTCCGAGCAGTACTTC.

The rearrangement joins TRBV5-5 to TRBJ1-4; 7 bases map to TRBD1. In germline, CDR1 is SGHKS, CDR2 YYEKEE (reference sequence). Losses at the gene ends were 2 bases for V and 10 bases for J; bases not matched to a gene: 5. The CDR3 spans 13 residues. The CDR3 here is CASSFTGVGKLFF. In DNA form, the CDR3 reads TGTGCCAGCAGCTTCACAGGGGTTGGAAAACTGTTTTTT.

This rearrangement joins TRBV14 to TRBJ1-2; 12 nucleotides align to TRBD1. This CDR3 spans 16 amino acids. The junction had 8 bases not matched to a gene; V was cut back by 4 bases and J by 5 bases. CDR1 is SGHDN, CDR2 FVKESK, per germline. CDR3 sequence: CASSRGTGGAGYGYTF. The DNA of the CDR3 is TGTGCCAGCAGCCGTGGGACAGGGGGCGCGGGATATGGCTACACCTTC.

V gene TRBV24-1 combines with J gene TRBJ1-1; TRBD1 might be the D (5 bases). Trimming took 1 base from V and 4 from J, leaving 6 bases between them. The V gene's germline CDR1 is KGHDR and CDR2 SFDVKD. The CDR3 loop spans 13 amino acids. The CDR3 DNA is TGTGCCACCAGTGATTTTGGGGCCACTGAAGCTTTCTTT. Residues: CATSDFGATEAFF.

The chain is built from TRBV4-2 and TRBJ2-3, with 12 nucleotides matching TRBD2. The CDR3 length is 18 residues. The V gene's germline CDR1 is LGHNA and CDR2 YNFKEQ. J was trimmed by 4 bases and V by 0 bases; bases with no gene match: 8. The CDR3 region has the DNA TGTGCCAGCAGCCAAGATTCAGGGACTAGCGGGCTACCAGATACGCAGTATTTT. It is translated as CASSQDSGTSGLPDTQYF.

This chain connects TRBV30 to TRBJ2-5; tentative D call: TRBD1 (5 bases). The V gene lost 4 bases and the J gene lost 5 bases, with 14 bases spanning the gap. The CDR3 extends over 13 amino acids. CDR1 is GTSNPN and CDR2 is SVGIG in the germline V gene (reference sequence). The CDR3 spells CAWMGQVGETQYF. In DNA form, the CDR3 reads TGTGCCTGGATGGGGCAGGTTGGGGAGACCCAGTACTTC.

V is TRBV6-2 or TRBV6-3 and J is TRBJ1-1; 11 bases align to TRBD1. Per the germline V gene, CDR1 is MNHEY and CDR2 is SVGEGT. There are 14 residues in the CDR3. V lost 3 bases to trimming and J lost 5 bases; unmatched junction nucleotides: 2. The CDR3 loop is CASSYGQGATEAFF. The CDR3 DNA follows: TGTGCCAGCAGTTATGGACAGGGGGCGACTGAAGCTTTCTTT.